This is a list of T cell receptor beta chains from one sample in a study of blood T cell repertoires in COVID-19. Generated by immunoSEQ multiplex PCR, the TCRdb table keeps only in-frame clones and is missing some. Among over 70,000 clones listed, around 86% were seen once. The source material was peripheral blood. The receptors shown here come from a human donor in a cohort sampled during active COVID-19. Both conserved end residues are part of each CDR3. D genes are given only for firm matches. Size is stated for part of the rows, as once, few or many counts, or as a class when the clone is expanded.

clone_size	v_call	d_call	j_call	cdr3_nt	cdr3_aa
NA	TRBV2	NA	TRBJ1-1	TGTGCCAGCAGTGAAAAGACAGCAAAAGCTTTCTTT	CASSEKTAKAFF
NA	TRBV9	NA	TRBJ1-1	TGTGCCAGCAGCGTAGTGGACTCTCACACTGAAGCTTTCTTT	CASSVVDSHTEAFF
NA	TRBV18	NA	TRBJ2-7	TGTGCCAGCTCACCAGGAACGGGAGTTACCTACGAGCAGTACTTC	CASSPGTGVTYEQYF
NA	TRBV3-1/TRBV3-2	NA	TRBJ2-7	TGTGCCAGCAGCCATTCGCAAAACAACGAGCAGTACTTC	CASSHSQNNEQYF
NA	TRBV24-1	NA	TRBJ1-2	TGTGCCACCAGTGATGGCGGGCTGTCCTATGGCTACACCTTC	CATSDGGLSYGYTF
NA	TRBV30	NA	TRBJ1-4	TGTGCCTGGAGAACGGGACAACGACTGTTTTTT	CAWRTGQRLFF
NA	TRBV18	NA	TRBJ1-1	TGTGCCAGCTCACCAACGGGGGATACTGAAGCTTTCTTT	CASSPTGDTEAFF
NA	TRBV28	NA	TRBJ1-1	TGTGCCAGCAGGTATACAGTCGGCACTGAAGCTTTCTTT	CASRYTVGTEAFF
NA	TRBV18	TRBD2	TRBJ2-2	TGTGCCAGCTCACCACGCTCTAGCGGGAGGGTGAACACCGGGGAGCTGTTTTTT	CASSPRSSGRVNTGELFF
once	TRBV4-1	TRBD2	TRBJ2-7	TGCGCCAGCAGCCAAGATCGGGGGGTAGGGGCCTACGAGCAGTACTTC	CASSQDRGVGAYEQYF
once	TRBV5-5	NA	TRBJ1-3	TGTGCCAGCAGCTTGGTGGTGAATCGGGGGGCGAATCGTGTAGACACCATATATTTT	CASSLVVNRGANRVDTIYF
NA	TRBV30	TRBD1	TRBJ2-1	TGTGCCTGGGGGACAGAGAGCTCCTACAATGAGCAGTTCTTC	CAWGTESSYNEQFF
NA	TRBV13	TRBD2	TRBJ2-5	TGTGCCAGCAGCTTAAAGGAGCGGGAGGGCCTGGAGACCCAGTACTTC	CASSLKEREGLETQYF
NA	TRBV2	NA	TRBJ2-1	TGTGCCAGTCTGAGGGCCCTCTCCTACAATGAGCAGTTCTTC	CASLRALSYNEQFF
NA	TRBV27	NA	TRBJ1-1	TGTGCCAGCAGTTTTAACGGGTACACTGAAGCTTTCTTT	CASSFNGYTEAFF
NA	TRBV1	NA	TRBJ2-1	TGCACCAGCAGCCAAGGCGGGCCCGAGCAGTTCTTC	CTSSQGGPEQFF
NA	TRBV30	TRBD2	TRBJ2-5	TGTGCCTGGACGCGGGGGGGAGAGACCCAGTACTTC	CAWTRGGETQYF
NA	TRBV3-1/TRBV3-2	TRBD2	TRBJ2-1	TGTGCCAGCAGCCATTCTCGGGGGGGTGAGCAGTTCTTC	CASSHSRGGEQFF
few	TRBV19	TRBD1	TRBJ1-3	TGTGCCAGTAGTGAATGGACAGGCGGGTCTGGAAACACCATATATTTT	CASSEWTGGSGNTIYF
few	TRBV7-3	NA	TRBJ2-1	TGTGCCAGCAGCTTAAGGGAGTTCCACAATGAGCAGTTCTTC	CASSLREFHNEQFF
once	TRBV5-3	TRBD2	TRBJ2-1	TGTGCCAGAAGCTCTAGCGGGCCACGCTACAATGAGCAGTTCTTC	CARSSSGPRYNEQFF
few	TRBV14	NA	TRBJ1-2	TGTGCCAGCAGCCAGGGACTAGGGTCCTATGGCTACACCTTC	CASSQGLGSYGYTF
NA	TRBV29-1	NA	TRBJ2-3	TGCAGCGTTGAAGACGGTGTTTCTAGCACAGATACGCAGTATTTT	CSVEDGVSSTDTQYF
NA	TRBV2	NA	TRBJ2-2	TGTGCCAGCAGTGTTTGGGGAGGAACCGGGGAGCTGTTTTTT	CASSVWGGTGELFF
medium-sized	TRBV2	NA	TRBJ1-1	TGTGCCAGCAGTGAGACACTCCGTTTGAACACTGAAGCTTTCTTT	CASSETLRLNTEAFF
NA	TRBV11-3	TRBD2	TRBJ2-5	TGTGCCAGCAGCCCTGGGACTAGCGGGCAAGAGACCCAGTACTTC	CASSPGTSGQETQYF
NA	TRBV5-1	TRBD1	TRBJ2-7	TGCGCCAGCAGCTCACAGGGGTCATCCTACGAGCAGTACTTC	CASSSQGSSYEQYF
NA	TRBV7-9	TRBD1	TRBJ1-1	TGTGCCAGCAGCTTAGATGGGACAGGGGGTTGGGACACTGAAGCTTTCTTT	CASSLDGTGGWDTEAFF
NA	TRBV2	NA	TRBJ1-4	TGTGCCAGCAGTGATGGGGGGGCAAATGAAAAACTGTTTTTT	CASSDGGANEKLFF
NA	TRBV19	NA	TRBJ1-2	TGTGCCAGTAGTAACAGGGATTTTTCGGGCTACACCTTC	CASSNRDFSGYTF
NA	TRBV28	TRBD1	TRBJ1-6	TGTGCCAGCAGAACGCCGGGACAGGGGAAGTCACCCCCCCACTTT	CASRTPGQGKSPPHF
NA	TRBV19	NA	TRBJ2-2	TGTGCCAGTAGCCAGGGTACCGGGGAGCTGTTTTTT	CASSQGTGELFF
NA	TRBV6-4	TRBD2	TRBJ2-1	TGTGCCAGCAGTGACTCACCTAGCGGAGGGGATGAGCAGTTCTTC	CASSDSPSGGDEQFF
NA	TRBV24-1	TRBD1	TRBJ2-3	TGTGCCATCGCCGGGACAGGGGTCAATACGCAGTATTTT	CAIAGTGVNTQYF
NA	TRBV5-1	TRBD2	TRBJ2-5	TGCGCCAGCAGCCCACTAGCGGGAGGCGAGACCCAGTACTTC	CASSPLAGGETQYF
NA	TRBV2	TRBD1	TRBJ2-4	TGTGCCAGCAGTGGTCGGGACAGGGGGAACTTC	CASSGRDRGNF
NA	TRBV5-1	NA	TRBJ2-1	TGCGCCAGCAGCTACCATAGTAGCTCCTACAATGAGCAGTTCTTC	CASSYHSSSYNEQFF
few	TRBV3-1/TRBV3-2	TRBD2	TRBJ2-7	TGTGCCAGCAGCGGACTAGCGGGAGTCTCCTACGAGCAGTACTTC	CASSGLAGVSYEQYF
NA	TRBV2	TRBD1	TRBJ1-1	TGTGCCAGCAGTTCCACAGGGGGCGCGACCGCTGAAGCTTTCTTT	CASSSTGGATAEAFF
NA	TRBV9	TRBD2	TRBJ2-3	TGTGCCAGCAGCGTAGTTGGCCCCGGCGGGGGGCCGGGGAGTACGCAGTATTTT	CASSVVGPGGGPGSTQYF
NA	TRBV28	NA	TRBJ2-7	TGTGCCAGCAGTCGGGAGTCCTACGAGCAGTACTTC	CASSRESYEQYF
NA	TRBV27	TRBD2	TRBJ2-1	TGTGCCAGCAGTCGGGGATTAGCGGGAGAAAATGAGCAGTTCTTC	CASSRGLAGENEQFF
NA	TRBV27	NA	TRBJ2-3	TGTGCCAGCAGTTCCTTAGCAGATACGCAGTATTTT	CASSSLADTQYF
once	TRBV6-5	TRBD1	TRBJ1-5	TGTGCCAGCAGTTCCCGCGGACAGGGAGGCAATCAGCCCCAGCATTTT	CASSSRGQGGNQPQHF
NA	TRBV19	NA	TRBJ1-5	TGTGCCAGTAGTGGGAGGAGGGATTATAGCAATCAGCCCCAGCATTTT	CASSGRRDYSNQPQHF
NA	TRBV11-3	TRBD2	TRBJ2-3	TGTGCCAGCAGCCTCCGGACTAGCGGACCTCAGGGGACAGATACGCAGTATTTT	CASSLRTSGPQGTDTQYF
NA	TRBV10-3	NA	TRBJ2-5	TGTGCCGCTAGGGGGTTCCAAGAGACCCAGTACTTC	CAARGFQETQYF
once	TRBV19	TRBD1	TRBJ1-2	TGTGCCAGTAGTATCCCGGACAGGCTAGCTAACTATGGCTACACCTTC	CASSIPDRLANYGYTF
NA	TRBV5-1	TRBD1	TRBJ2-6	TGCGCCAGCAGGTCCGGGACAGCTCCCTCTGGGGCCAACGTCCTGACTTTC	CASRSGTAPSGANVLTF
NA	TRBV19	NA	TRBJ1-5	TGTGCCAGTAGTATAGGGGCGGGGGGCAATCAGCCCCAGCATTTT	CASSIGAGGNQPQHF
NA	TRBV27	NA	TRBJ2-6	TGTGCCAGCAGTTTGCAGCGCTCTGGGGCCAACGTCCTGACTTTC	CASSLQRSGANVLTF
NA	TRBV15	NA	TRBJ1-6	TGTGCCACCAGCAGGGACACGGGCACGGGTGTTACAGATTCACCCCTCCACTTT	CATSRDTGTGVTDSPLHF
NA	TRBV7-9	TRBD1	TRBJ1-2	TGTGCCAGCAGCCTACAGGGGACCCCTAACTATGGCTACACCTTC	CASSLQGTPNYGYTF
NA	TRBV28	NA	TRBJ1-5	TGTGCCAGCAGTATTGTCGGGAAGCCCCAGCATTTT	CASSIVGKPQHF
NA	TRBV28	TRBD1	TRBJ1-2	TGTGCTAGCAGGCCGACAGGGAATCGGGGCTATGGCTACACCTTC	CASRPTGNRGYGYTF
once	TRBV7-3	NA	TRBJ1-1	TGTGCCAGCAGCTTAGGGGGCAGAGCGATGAACACTGAAGCTTTCTTT	CASSLGGRAMNTEAFF
NA	TRBV9	TRBD2	TRBJ2-1	TGTGCCAGCAGCTCGGGACTAGCGGCTAATGAGCAGTTCTTC	CASSSGLAANEQFF
NA	TRBV5-1	TRBD2	TRBJ2-3	TGCGCCAGCAGCTTCAAGGCGGGAGGGAGCACAGATACGCAGTATTTT	CASSFKAGGSTDTQYF
once	TRBV7-9	TRBD2	TRBJ2-3	TGTGCCAGCAGCTGGGGGAGGGAATATACAGATACGCAGTATTTT	CASSWGREYTDTQYF